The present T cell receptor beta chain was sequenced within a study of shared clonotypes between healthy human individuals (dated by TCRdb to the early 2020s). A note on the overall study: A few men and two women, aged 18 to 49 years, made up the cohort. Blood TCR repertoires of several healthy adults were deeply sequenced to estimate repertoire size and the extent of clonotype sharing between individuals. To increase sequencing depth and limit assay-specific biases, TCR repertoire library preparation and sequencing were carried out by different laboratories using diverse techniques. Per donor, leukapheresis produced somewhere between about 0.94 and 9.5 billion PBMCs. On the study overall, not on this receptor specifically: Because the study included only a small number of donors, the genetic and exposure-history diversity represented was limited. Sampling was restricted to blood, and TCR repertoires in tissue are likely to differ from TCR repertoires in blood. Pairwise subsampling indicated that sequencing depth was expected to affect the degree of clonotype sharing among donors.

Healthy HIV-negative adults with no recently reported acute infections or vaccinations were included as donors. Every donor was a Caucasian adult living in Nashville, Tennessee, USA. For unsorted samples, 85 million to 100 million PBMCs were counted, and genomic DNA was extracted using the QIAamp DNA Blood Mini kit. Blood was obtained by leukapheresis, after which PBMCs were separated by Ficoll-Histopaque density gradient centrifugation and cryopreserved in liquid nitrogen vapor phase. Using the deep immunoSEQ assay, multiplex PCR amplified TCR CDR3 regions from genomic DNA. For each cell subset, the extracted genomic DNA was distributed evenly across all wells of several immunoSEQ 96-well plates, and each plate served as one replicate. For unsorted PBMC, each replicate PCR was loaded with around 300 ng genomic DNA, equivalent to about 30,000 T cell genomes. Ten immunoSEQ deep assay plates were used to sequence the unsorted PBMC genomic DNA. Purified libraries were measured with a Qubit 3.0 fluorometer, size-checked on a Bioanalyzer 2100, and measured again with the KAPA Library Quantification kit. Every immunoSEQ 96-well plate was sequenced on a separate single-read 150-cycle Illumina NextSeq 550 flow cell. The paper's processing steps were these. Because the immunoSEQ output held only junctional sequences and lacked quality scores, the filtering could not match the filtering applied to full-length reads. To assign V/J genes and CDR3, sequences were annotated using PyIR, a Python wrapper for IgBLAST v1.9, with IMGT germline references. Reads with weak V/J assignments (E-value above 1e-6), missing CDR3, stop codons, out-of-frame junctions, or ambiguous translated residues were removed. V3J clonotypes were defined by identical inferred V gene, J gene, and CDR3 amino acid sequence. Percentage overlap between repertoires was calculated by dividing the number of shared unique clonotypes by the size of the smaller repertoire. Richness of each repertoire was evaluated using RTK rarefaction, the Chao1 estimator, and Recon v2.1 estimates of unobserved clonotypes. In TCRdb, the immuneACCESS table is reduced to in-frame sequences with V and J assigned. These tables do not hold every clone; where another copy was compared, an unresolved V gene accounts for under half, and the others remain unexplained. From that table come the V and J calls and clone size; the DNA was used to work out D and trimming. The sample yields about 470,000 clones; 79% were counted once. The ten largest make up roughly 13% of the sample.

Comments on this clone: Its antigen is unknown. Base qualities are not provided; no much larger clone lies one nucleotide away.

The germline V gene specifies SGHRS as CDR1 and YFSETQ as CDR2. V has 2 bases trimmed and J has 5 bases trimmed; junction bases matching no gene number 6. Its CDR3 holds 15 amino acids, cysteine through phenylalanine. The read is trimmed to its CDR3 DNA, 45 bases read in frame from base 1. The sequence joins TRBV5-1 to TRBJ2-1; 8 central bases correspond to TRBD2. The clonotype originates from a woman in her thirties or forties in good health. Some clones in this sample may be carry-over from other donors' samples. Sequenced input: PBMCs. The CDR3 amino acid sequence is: CASSFLREGHNEQFF. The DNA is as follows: TGCGCCAGCAGCTTTCTCCGGGAGGGCCACAATGAGCAGTTCTTC.